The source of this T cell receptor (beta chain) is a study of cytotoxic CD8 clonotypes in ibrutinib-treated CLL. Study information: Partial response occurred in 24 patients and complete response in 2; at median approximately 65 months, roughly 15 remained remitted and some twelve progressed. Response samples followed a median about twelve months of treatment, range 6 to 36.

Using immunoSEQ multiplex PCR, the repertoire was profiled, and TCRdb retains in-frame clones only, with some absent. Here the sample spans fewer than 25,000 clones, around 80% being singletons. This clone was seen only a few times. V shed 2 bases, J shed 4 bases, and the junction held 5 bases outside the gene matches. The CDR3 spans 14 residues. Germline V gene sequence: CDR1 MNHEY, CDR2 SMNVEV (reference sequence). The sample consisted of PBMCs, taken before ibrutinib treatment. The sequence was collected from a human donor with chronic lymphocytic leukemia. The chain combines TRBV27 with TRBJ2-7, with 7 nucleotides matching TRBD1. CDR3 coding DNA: TGTGCCAGCAGTTTAGTATCCAGGGGGTACGAGCAGTACTTC. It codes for CASSLVSRGYEQYF.